This T cell receptor (beta chain) is drawn from a study of T cell responses to AZD1222 COVID-19 vaccine. The table came from immunoSEQ multiplex PCR; TCRdb's copy has only in-frame clones and leaves some out. Of about 160,000 clones detected, around 89% appear once; the ten largest clones hold 4% to 5.5%. The CDR3 is 14 residues long. The V gene lost 5 bases and the J gene lost 8 bases, with 18 bases spanning the gap. Germline CDR1 is LGHDT and CDR2 is YNNKEL (reference sequence). Second-dose recipients at about 4 or about 12 weeks were treated as one pooled group. On this clone itself: Antigen unknown.

Study-wide points: Only a handful of AZD1222 recipients tested seropositive at baseline. Vaccine-associated CD4 TCRs spanned spike, dominant at 160-218 and 743-854.

The chain is built from TRBV3-1 (or the pseudogene TRBV3-2) and TRBJ1-2; D call uncertain. This specimen consisted of peripheral blood, obtained 28 days after the second AZD1222 dose. The sequence came from an adult who received the AZD1222 COVID-19 vaccine. The chain's CDR3 is CASSEGYGSHGYTF. DNA of the CDR3: TGTGCCAGCAGCGAAGGATACGGAAGTCACGGCTACACCTTC.